The clone carrying this T cell receptor beta chain has ten or more counts. What it binds is not known. This specimen comes from a study of response to subunit inactivated influenza vaccine. TCRdb independently ran MiXCR on the RT-PCR reads; one entry per CDR3 protein. There are 530,000 or so distinct CDR3 sequences in the sample; 14% occur only once, and 11% lies in the top ten. J lost 2 bases, V lost 0 bases, and 7 bases had no gene match. Germline-derived CDR1 and CDR2 are SNHLY and FYNNEI. CDR3 length: 17 residues. Study-wide results and limits: The authors suggested that few new T cells are recruited per seasonal influenza vaccination.

This chain links TRBV2 with TRBJ2-3; 8 nucleotides line up with TRBD2. The clonotype originates from a man aged 45 to 65 who received an inactivated influenza vaccine. The sequencing here drew on PBMCs from blood, taken 11 to 12 days after vaccination. The CDR3 region is CASSEARAGVNTDTQYF. DNA of the CDR3: TGTGCCAGCAGTGAAGCTAGAGCGGGAGTAAACACAGATACGCAGTATTTT.